One sample yielded the 20 T cell receptor beta chains listed below, sequenced in a study of T cells in Graves' hyperthyroidism and ophthalmopathy. Amplification targeted TCR beta CDR3 regions from RNA transcripts. HTBI primers were the set used in a first-round RT-PCR of the TCR CDR3. TCRdb reprocessed the multiplex PCR reads via MiXCR and lists one record per CDR3 protein. The sample lists 110,000 to 150,000 distinct CDR3 sequences, about 20% occurring once. Source material: blood. The receptors originated from a woman aged 45-59 years with Graves' hyperthyroidism that later progressed to Graves' ophthalmopathy.

Regarding this clonotype: A much larger clone differs by one base, so this may be a read error. This rearrangement joins TRBV7-8 to TRBJ1-2; no firm D call. This CDR3 is 14 amino acids long. The germline V gene has CDR1 SGHVS and CDR2 FQNEAQ. V was cut by 1 base and J by 4 bases, with 10 bases left in between. CDR3 amino acids: CASSLEAVSYGYTF. The CDR3 DNA sequence: TGTGCCAGCAGCTTAGAAGCGGTCTCCTATGGCTACACCTTC.

In regard to this clonotype: A single base separates this from a much larger clone, so it may be a read error. The chain joins TRBV6-9 to TRBJ1-6; D uncertain. Between the trimmed V and J ends, which lost 6 bases and 5 bases, there was a span of 8 bases. Germline lookup yields CDR1 MNHGY and CDR2 SVAAGI. This CDR3 is 13 amino acids long. In DNA, the CDR3 is TGTGCCAGCAGGTTCCGAGATAATTCACCCCTCCACTTT. Protein: CASRFRDNSPLHF.

This clonotype appeared many times. The chain recombines TRBV28 with TRBJ1-4; no definite D call. V was shortened by 0 bases and J by 4 bases, with 6 bases between the two germline ends. Germline CDR1 MDHEN, CDR2 SYDVKM. The CDR3 is 14 residues long. The CDR3 loop is CASSLWRGNEKLFF. Here the CDR3 DNA reads TGTGCCAGCAGTTTATGGAGAGGTAATGAAAAACTGTTTTTT.

The V and J genes are TRBV5-4 and TRBJ1-1; D gene unclear. CDR1 is SGHNT and CDR2 is YYREEE in the germline V gene (reference sequence). The CDR3 is 14 residues long. Between the trimmed V and J ends, which lost 0 bases and 1 base, there was a span of 7 bases. In DNA form, the CDR3 reads TGTGCCAGCAGCTTGGTCGGTCCGAACACTGAAGCTTTCTTT. Its protein is CASSLVGPNTEAFF.

About this clonotype: This may be a read error: a much more frequent sequence differs by one nucleotide. The V and J genes are TRBV12-3 or TRBV12-4 and TRBJ2-4, with 15 bases identical to TRBD2. The CDR3 length is 17 residues. This chain's CDR3 is CACSQGLAGGTRDIQYF. The CDR3 region has the DNA TGTGCCTGCAGCCAGGGACTAGCGGGAGGCACAAGGGACATTCAGTACTTC.

This clonotype occurred many times. This rearrangement joins TRBV7-8 to TRBJ2-2; no clear D gene. With 8 bases removed from V and 1 base from J, the gap between germline ends came to 20 bases. The CDR3 extends over 17 amino acids. CDR1 is SGHVS, CDR2 FQNEAQ, per germline. CDR3 nucleotides: TGTGCCAGCGCCCTAACCCGGGTGGCCCTGAACACCGGGGAGCTGTTTTTT. Its protein is CASALTRVALNTGELFF.

Only a few counts were recorded for this clonotype. The chain carries TRBV30 and TRBJ2-4; possibly TRBD1 or TRBD2 for D (5 bases each). The CDR3 has 13 residues. The germline V gene encodes CDR1 GTSNPN and CDR2 SVGIG (reference sequence). V gave up 7 bases and J gave up 0 bases, with 10 bases separating them. As DNA, the CDR3 is TGTGCCTTGGGGACGGTAGCCAAAAACATTCAGTACTTC. This translates into CALGTVAKNIQYF.

The sample holds one count of this clonotype. The chain is built from TRBV4-1 and TRBJ1-1; 9 nucleotides agree with TRBD1. The germline gives CDR1 MGHRA, CDR2 YSYEKL. Trimming cost V 6 bases and J 0 bases; bases outside gene matches: 11. This CDR3 has 17 amino acids. In nucleotides, the CDR3 is TGCGCCAGCAGGGGGGAACTGGGACAGGGCATGAACACTGAAGCTTTCTTT. Translated: CASRGELGQGMNTEAFF.

This clonotype was observed at least ten times. The rearrangement links TRBV28 to TRBJ2-1; 10 bases align to TRBD1. Germline V CDR1 and CDR2: MDHEN, SYDVKM. Losses at the gene ends were 6 bases for V and 10 bases for J; bases not matched to a gene: 18. The CDR3 has 17 residues. The CDR3 DNA reads TGTGCCAGCAGCTCCAGTCCCGGGACAGGGGCTCCGAGGGAGCAGTTCTTC. It yields the protein CASSSSPGTGAPREQFF.

The sample holds a few counts of this clonotype. Since a much larger clone is just one base distant, this may be a read error. The chain links TRBV3-1 to TRBJ2-4; D remains ambiguous. CDR1 and CDR2 from the germline V gene are LGHDT and YNNKEL (reference sequence). V was pared by 4 bases and J by 3 bases, with 13 bases between. There are 15 residues in the CDR3. The CDR3, as DNA: TGTGCCAGCAGCCCACGCGGCGGCGGCAAAAACATTCAGTACTTC. Translating it yields CASSPRGGGKNIQYF.

This chain connects TRBV2 to TRBJ1-6; D uncertain. The V gene's germline CDR1 is SNHLY and CDR2 FYNNEI. The V end lost 6 bases, the J end lost 5 bases, and 17 bases lay between the germline ends. The CDR3 consists of 16 residues. Here the CDR3 reads CASSKSSPANNSPLHF. The CDR3 nucleotides read TGTGCCAGCAGCAAGTCGTCGCCGGCAAATAATTCACCCCTCCACTTT.

The CDR3 nucleotides are TGTGCCAGCAGCCAAAACCCAGCGGGGTACTACAATGAGCAGTTCTTC. Residues: CASSQNPAGYYNEQFF. V is TRBV5-6 and J is TRBJ2-1, with 7 bases identical to TRBD2. The length of the CDR3 is 16 residues. V was pared by 4 bases and J by 3 bases, with 10 bases of the junction left unmatched. Per the germline V gene, CDR1 is SGHDT and CDR2 is YYEEEE.

At least ten counts were recorded for this clonotype. The chain combines TRBV5-1 with TRBJ2-3; D is perhaps TRBD1 (6 bases). CDR3 length equals 15 residues. The germline V gene has CDR1 SGHRS and CDR2 YFSETQ. V lost 3 bases to trimming and J lost 1 base, with 12 bases between them. For the CDR3, the DNA is TGCGCCAGCAGCTCGGGCGGACAGCGCACAGATACGCAGTATTTT. It translates to CASSSGGQRTDTQYF. Based on the CDR3 plus reference TRBV5-1 and TRBJ2-3, the full variable domain is KAGVTQTPRYLIKTRGQQVTLSCSPISGHRSVSWYQQTPGQGLQFLFEYFSETQRNKGNFPGRFSGRQFSNSRSEMNVSTLELGDSALYLCASSSGGQRTDTQYFGPGTRLTVL.

J is TRBJ2-4 and V is TRBV4-2, with 9 bases identical to TRBD2. This CDR3 has 17 amino acids. V shed 1 base, J shed 7 bases, and the junction held 11 bases outside the gene matches. Per the germline V gene, CDR1 is LGHNA and CDR2 is YNFKEQ. CDR3 DNA sequence: TGTGCCAGCAGCCAAGGAACTCATAGCGGGAGCGGGAACATTCAGTACTTC. Translated, it gives CASSQGTHSGSGNIQYF.

This clonotype was found many times. The J gene is TRBJ1-1, the V gene TRBV11-2, with a tentative D call TRBD1 (6 bases). This CDR3 has 14 residues. Germline values: CDR1 SGHAT, CDR2 FQNNGV. Trimming stripped 5 bases from V and 6 bases from J, with 16 bases between. The CDR3: CASSPLRQAAEAFF. The CDR3 region has the DNA TGTGCCAGCAGCCCCCTAAGACAGGCAGCTGAAGCTTTCTTT.

This clonotype was counted many times. The chain recombines TRBV27 with TRBJ1-2, with a tentative D call TRBD1 (5 bases). The germline V and J ends were trimmed by 5 bases and 5 bases, with 15 bases remaining between them. The V gene's germline CDR1 is MNHEY and CDR2 SMNVEV (reference sequence). The CDR3 sequence is 14 residues long. The CDR3 bases are TGTGCCAGCAGTGTCGGGGCTCGGGGGTATGGCTACACCTTC. Amino acids: CASSVGARGYGYTF.

As DNA, the CDR3 is TGTGCCAGCAGTCAGACGGCGAATGAGCAGTTCTTC. It encodes CASSQTANEQFF. The rearrangement uses TRBV6-2 or TRBV6-3 and TRBJ2-1, with D unclear. Germline V CDR1 and CDR2: MNHEY, SVGEGT. V lost 5 bases and J lost 7, with 9 bases in between. The CDR3 length is 12 residues.

This clonotype showed up many times. The genes are TRBV6-1 and TRBJ2-7; possibly TRBD1 for D (5 bases). V was clipped by 6 bases and J by 0 bases, with 12 bases between them. The V gene's germline CDR1 is MNHNS and CDR2 SASEGT. There are 14 residues in the CDR3. CDR3 amino acids: CASRDTLSSYEQYF. DNA of the CDR3: TGTGCCAGCAGGGACACCCTGAGCTCCTACGAGCAGTACTTC.

This clonotype was counted ten times or more. V and J are TRBV3-1 and TRBJ1-1; 10 positions agree with TRBD1. CDR3 length equals 15 residues. CDR1 LGHDT and CDR2 YNNKEL come from the germline V gene (reference sequence). V lost 1 base, J lost 5 bases, and 4 bases stayed unmatched. In nucleotides, the CDR3 is TGTGCCAGCAGCCAAGCTCGGACAGGGGGTACTGAAGCTTTCTTT. This sequence encodes CASSQARTGGTEAFF.

The gene calls are TRBV5-5 and TRBJ1-1; D is possibly TRBD1 (5 bases). V was shortened by 1 base and J by 0 bases, with 10 bases between the two germline ends. CDR1 is SGHKS, CDR2 YYEKEE, per germline (reference sequence). The CDR3 sequence is 15 residues long. CDR3 DNA sequence: TGTGCCAGCAGCTTGATCGGGGGGATGAACACTGAAGCTTTCTTT. The encoded protein is CASSLIGGMNTEAFF. Full variable domain (remainder filled in from reference TRBV5-5 and TRBJ1-1): DAGVTQSPTHLIKTRGQQVTLRCSPISGHKSVSWYQQVLGQGPQFIFQYYEKEERGRGNFPDRFSARQFPNYSSELNVNALLLGDSALYLCASSLIGGMNTEAFFGQGTRLTVV.